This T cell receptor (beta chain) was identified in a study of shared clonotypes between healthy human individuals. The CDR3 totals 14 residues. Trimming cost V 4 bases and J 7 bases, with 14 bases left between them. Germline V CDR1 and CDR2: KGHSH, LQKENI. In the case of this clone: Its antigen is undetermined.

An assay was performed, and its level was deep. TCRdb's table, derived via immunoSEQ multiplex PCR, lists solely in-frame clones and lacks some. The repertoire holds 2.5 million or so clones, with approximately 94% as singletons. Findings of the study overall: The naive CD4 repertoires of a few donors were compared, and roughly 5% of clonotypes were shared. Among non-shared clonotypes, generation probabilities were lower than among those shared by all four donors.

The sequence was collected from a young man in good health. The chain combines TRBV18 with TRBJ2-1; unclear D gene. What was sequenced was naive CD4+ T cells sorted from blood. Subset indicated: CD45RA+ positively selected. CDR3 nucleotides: TGTGCCAGCTCACATGGACGGTCGGCGAATGAGCAGTTCTTC. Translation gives CASSHGRSANEQFF.